The 20 T cell receptor beta chains presented below share a single source sample, sequenced in a study of immune evolution from preneoplasia to lung adenocarcinoma. Sequencing used immunoSEQ multiplex PCR; TCRdb keeps in-frame clones, though not all of them. Of tens of thousands of clones listed, 70% to 80% are singletons. The sample was FFPE invasive lung adenocarcinoma tissue. These TCRs come from a person aged 60 to 70 with lung adenocarcinoma.

This chain uses TRBV2 with TRBJ2-2; the D gene is possibly TRBD1 (5 bases). V lost 9 bases and J 4 bases, leaving 15 bases between the germline ends. Germline loops: CDR1 SNHLY, CDR2 FYNNEI. This CDR3 spans 14 amino acids. CDR3 sequence: CASSPSRVTGELFF. The CDR3 nucleotides read TGTGCCAGTTCCCCTTCCAGGGTCACCGGGGAGCTGTTTTTT.

The chain has TRBV27 and TRBJ2-2; no clear D gene. This CDR3 has 17 amino acids. V was shortened by 1 base and J by 0 bases, with 12 bases between the two germline ends. CDR1 is MNHEY and CDR2 is SMNVEV in the germline V gene (reference sequence). The CDR3 spells CASSLFLVGTNTGELFF. The CDR3 nucleotides read TGTGCCAGCAGTTTATTCCTCGTGGGAACGAACACCGGGGAGCTGTTTTTT.

This clone turned up a few times. This chain connects TRBV29-1 to TRBJ2-2; the D gene is possibly TRBD2 (5 bases). Trimming shortened V by 3 bases and J by 4 bases, and 12 bases separated the two germline ends. CDR3 length: 14 amino acids. Per germline, CDR1 SQVTM and CDR2 ANQGSEA. The chain's CDR3 is CSVESPAVTGELFF. The DNA for the CDR3 is TGCAGCGTTGAGTCGCCAGCGGTCACCGGGGAGCTGTTTTTT.

The chain is built from TRBV18 and TRBJ1-1, with D possibly TRBD1 on 6 matching bases. The CDR3 totals 16 residues. The germline CDR1 and CDR2 sequences are KGHSH and LQKENI. V was trimmed by 1 base and J by 1 base, leaving 13 bases between them. CDR3 amino acids: CASSPRVVGGNTEAFF. The CDR3 region has the DNA TGTGCCAGCTCACCACGGGTTGTAGGGGGGAACACTGAAGCTTTCTTT.

Written as DNA, the CDR3 is TGTGCCAGCAGCTTGACTAGCGCCTACGAGCAGTACTTC. Its translation is CASSLTSAYEQYF. The V call is TRBV7-9, the J call TRBJ2-7; 8 bases fit TRBD2. Trimming removed 3 bases from V and 2 bases from J; junction bases left unmatched: 0. The CDR3 sequence is 13 residues long. Germline values: CDR1 SEHNR, CDR2 FQNEAQ (reference sequence).

The chain employs TRBV7-2 and TRBJ2-1; D possibly corresponds to TRBD1 (5 bases). Germline CDR1 SGHTA, CDR2 FQGNSA. The CDR3 loop spans 13 amino acids. V shed 0 bases and J shed 9 bases, with 9 bases lying between them. The CDR3 sequence: CASSLAWGGEQFF. CDR3 nucleotides: TGTGCCAGCAGCTTAGCTTGGGGCGGTGAGCAGTTCTTC.

This clone was seen only a few times. The rearrangement uses TRBV11-1 and TRBJ2-7, with D perhaps being TRBD1 or TRBD2 (5 bases each). V was trimmed by 2 bases and J by 0 bases, leaving 14 bases between them. The germline CDR1 and CDR2 sequences are SGHAT and FQDESV (reference sequence). The CDR3 runs 16 residues. The CDR3 sequence is CASSLSVGTASYEQYF. The CDR3 DNA follows: TGTGCCAGCAGCTTAAGTGTGGGGACGGCCTCCTACGAGCAGTACTTC.

This clone appeared a few times. This chain joins TRBV5-1 and TRBJ2-2; D perhaps matches TRBD2 (5 bases). Germline assignment: CDR1 SGHRS and CDR2 YFSETQ. There are 15 residues in the CDR3. V was trimmed by 0 bases and J by 4 bases, leaving 10 bases between them. The DNA of the CDR3 is TGCGCCAGCAGCTTGGCTCGGGGTGGCACCGGGGAGCTGTTTTTT. Amino acid sequence: CASSLARGGTGELFF.

This clone was observed a few times. This chain joins TRBV2 and TRBJ1-1; D remains ambiguous. Looked up from germline, CDR1 is SNHLY and CDR2 is FYNNEI. There are 14 residues in the CDR3. With 4 bases removed from V and 1 base from J, the gap between germline ends came to 10 bases. This chain's CDR3 is CASSVHSTNTEAFF. The CDR3 DNA reads TGTGCCAGCAGTGTCCATTCCACGAACACTGAAGCTTTCTTT.

The J gene is TRBJ2-3, the V gene TRBV6-1; 9 bases align to TRBD1. J gave up 4 bases and V 3 bases, and 5 bases lay outside the gene matches. CDR1 is MNHNS and CDR2 is SASEGT in the germline V gene. This CDR3 is 15 amino acids long. This CDR3 reads CASSDPGQGPDTQYF. Written as DNA, the CDR3 is TGTGCCAGCAGTGACCCGGGACAGGGCCCAGATACGCAGTATTTT.

The J gene is TRBJ2-7, the V gene TRBV2; weak D call: TRBD2 (6 bases). Germline V CDR1 and CDR2: SNHLY, FYNNEI. With 5 bases removed from V and 7 bases from J, the gap between germline ends came to 18 bases. This CDR3 spans 14 amino acids. For the CDR3, the DNA is TGTGCCAGCAGTTATCTAGCGATCAGTCTGGAGCAGTACTTC. Amino acid sequence: CASSYLAISLEQYF.

The chain joins TRBV5-4 to TRBJ1-4; tentatively, D is TRBD1 (6 bases). V was trimmed by 4 bases and J by 7 bases, leaving 23 bases between them. Germline V gene lookup returns CDR1 SGHNT and CDR2 YYREEE (reference sequence). CDR3 length equals 17 residues. The CDR3 protein is CASSRGGTLGEVEKLFF. As DNA, the CDR3 is TGTGCCAGCAGCAGGGGGGGGACCTTGGGAGAAGTTGAAAAACTGTTTTTT.

The genes are TRBV14 and TRBJ2-3; D may match TRBD1 or TRBD2 (5 bases each). The CDR3 runs 16 residues. Germline lookup yields CDR1 SGHDN and CDR2 FVKESK. The V gene lost 1 base and the J gene lost 0 bases, with 11 bases spanning the gap. The CDR3 sequence is CASSQGPRGSTDTQYF. The CDR3 region has the DNA TGTGCCAGCAGCCAAGGTCCACGGGGCAGCACAGATACGCAGTATTTT.

The J gene is TRBJ2-2, the V gene TRBV5-4; 15 bases are shared with TRBD2. Germline V gene sequence: CDR1 SGHNT, CDR2 YYREEE (reference sequence). The CDR3 is made up of 17 amino acids. V lost 3 bases to trimming and J lost 5 bases; unmatched junction nucleotides: 5. The CDR3 reads CASSWGLAGGWTGELFF. CDR3 nucleotides: TGTGCCAGCAGCTGGGGACTAGCGGGAGGTTGGACCGGGGAGCTGTTTTTT.

The chain carries TRBV7-8 and TRBJ1-2; D gene ambiguous. Germline V gives CDR1 SGHVS, CDR2 FQNEAQ. This CDR3 contains 13 residues. The V gene lost 1 base and the J gene lost 3 bases, with 6 bases spanning the gap. The CDR3 DNA is TGTGCCAGCAGCTTAGACATCTACTATGGCTACACCTTC. This translates into CASSLDIYYGYTF.

The chain recombines TRBV28 with TRBJ1-1, with D uncertain. CDR3 size: 15 residues. V shed 5 bases and J shed 1 base, with 14 bases lying between them. Germline V gene sequence: CDR1 MDHEN, CDR2 SYDVKM. CDR3 loop: CASSPLYPPNTEAFF. In DNA form, the CDR3 reads TGTGCCAGCAGTCCCCTTTACCCCCCGAACACTGAAGCTTTCTTT.

The genes are TRBV7-2 and TRBJ2-1; a weak D match, TRBD2 (6 bases). Trimming cost V 3 bases and J 7 bases, with 16 bases left between them. The length of the CDR3 is 15 residues. Germline lookup yields CDR1 SGHTA and CDR2 FQGNSA. CDR3 residues: CASSLTSGIRNEQFF. Here the CDR3 DNA reads TGTGCCAGCAGCTTGACTAGTGGTATAAGGAATGAGCAGTTCTTC. The full variable domain, in which reference TRBV7-2 and TRBJ2-1 provide the parts outside the CDR3, is GAGVSQSPSNKVTEKGKDVELRCDPISGHTALYWYRQSLGQGLEFLIYFQGNSAPDKSGLPSDRFSAERTGGSVSTLTIQRTQQEDSAVYLCASSLTSGIRNEQFFGPGTRLTVL.

This clone has a single count. The chain has TRBV2 and TRBJ2-5; weak D call: TRBD1 (7 bases). The CDR3 totals 15 residues. V lost 5 bases and J lost 2, with 15 bases in between. Germline V gene sequence: CDR1 SNHLY, CDR2 FYNNEI. CDR3 sequence (DNA): TGTGCCAGCAGTTTCGATCAGGGGGGACAAGAGACCCAGTACTTC. Its translation is CASSFDQGGQETQYF.

With regard to this clone: Other DNA sequences in the same sample also yield this CDR3. J is TRBJ2-7 and V is TRBV11-2, with TRBD2 identical over 11 bases. This CDR3 contains 15 residues. V shed 5 bases, J shed 3 bases, and the junction held 6 bases outside the gene matches. Germline V gives CDR1 SGHAT, CDR2 FQNNGV. The CDR3 region has the DNA TGTGCCAGCAGCACCCGGACTAGCGGGCGCTACGAGCAGTACTTC. It encodes CASSTRTSGRYEQYF.

The chain has TRBV7-9 and TRBJ2-7, with D perhaps being TRBD1 or TRBD2 (5 bases each). This CDR3 spans 15 amino acids. V lost 1 base and J lost 3, with 13 bases in between. Germline V gene data show CDR1 as SEHNR and CDR2 as FQNEAQ (reference sequence). CDR3 in amino acids: CASSLGGTDFYEQYF. CDR3 DNA sequence: TGTGCCAGCAGCTTAGGGGGGACCGATTTCTACGAGCAGTACTTC.